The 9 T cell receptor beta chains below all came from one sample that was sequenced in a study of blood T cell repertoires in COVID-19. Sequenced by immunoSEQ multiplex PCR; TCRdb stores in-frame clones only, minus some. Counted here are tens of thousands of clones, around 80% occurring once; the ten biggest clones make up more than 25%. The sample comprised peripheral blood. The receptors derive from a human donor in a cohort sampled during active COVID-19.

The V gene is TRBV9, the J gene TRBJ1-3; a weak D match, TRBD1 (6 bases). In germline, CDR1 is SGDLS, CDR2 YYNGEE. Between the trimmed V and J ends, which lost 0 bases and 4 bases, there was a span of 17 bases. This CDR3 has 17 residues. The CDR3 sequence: CASSVESAGVGGNTIYF. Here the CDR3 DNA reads TGTGCCAGCAGCGTAGAGTCCGCAGGGGTAGGCGGAAACACCATATATTTT.

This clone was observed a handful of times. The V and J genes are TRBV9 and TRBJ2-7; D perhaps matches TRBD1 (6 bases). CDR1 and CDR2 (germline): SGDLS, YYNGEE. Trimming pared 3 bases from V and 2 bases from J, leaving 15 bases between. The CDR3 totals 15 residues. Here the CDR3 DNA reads TGTGCCAGCAGCGCAACCGGGACACCTGCCTACGAGCAGTACTTC. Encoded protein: CASSATGTPAYEQYF.

CDR3 in DNA: TGTGCCAGCAGTCCCCGGGGAGAAATAAACACTGAAGCTTTCTTT. This gives the protein CASSPRGEINTEAFF. The rearrangement links TRBV27 to TRBJ1-1; D not certain. Germline lookup yields CDR1 MNHEY and CDR2 SMNVEV (reference sequence). V was pared by 5 bases and J by 2 bases, with 15 bases between. The CDR3 is 15 residues long.

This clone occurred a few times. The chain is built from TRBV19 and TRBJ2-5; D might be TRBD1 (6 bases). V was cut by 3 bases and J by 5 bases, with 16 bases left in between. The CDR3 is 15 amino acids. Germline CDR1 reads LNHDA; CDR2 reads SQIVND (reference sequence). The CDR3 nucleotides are TGTGCCAGTAGTATGGGAGCAGGGGTCGAGGAGACCCAGTACTTC. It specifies CASSMGAGVEETQYF.

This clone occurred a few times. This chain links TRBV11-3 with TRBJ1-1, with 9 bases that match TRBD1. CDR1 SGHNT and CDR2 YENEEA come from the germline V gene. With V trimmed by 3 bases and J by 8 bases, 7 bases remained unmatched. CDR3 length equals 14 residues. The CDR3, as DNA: TGTGCCAGCAGCTTCACAGGGGGCATGTTGGAAGCTTTCTTT. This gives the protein CASSFTGGMLEAFF.

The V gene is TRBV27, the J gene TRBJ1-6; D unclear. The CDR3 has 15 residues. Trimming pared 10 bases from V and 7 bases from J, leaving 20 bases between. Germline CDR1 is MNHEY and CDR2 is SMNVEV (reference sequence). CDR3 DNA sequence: TGTGCCACCTCGCCTGGGAGGGTAGGGAATTCACCCCTCCACTTT. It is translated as CATSPGRVGNSPLHF.

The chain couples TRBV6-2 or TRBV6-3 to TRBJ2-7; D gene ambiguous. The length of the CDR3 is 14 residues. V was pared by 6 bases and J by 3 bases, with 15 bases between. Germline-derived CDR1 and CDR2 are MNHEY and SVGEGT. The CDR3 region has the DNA TGTGCCAGCAGCTTCATATTCAGTTACTACGAGCAGTACTTC. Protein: CASSFIFSYYEQYF.

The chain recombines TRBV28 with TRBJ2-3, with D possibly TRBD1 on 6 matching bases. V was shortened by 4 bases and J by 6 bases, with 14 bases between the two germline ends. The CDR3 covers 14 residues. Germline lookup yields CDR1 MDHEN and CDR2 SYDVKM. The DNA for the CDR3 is TGTGCCAGCAGTTCCCCCAGGGGAACCGATACGCAGTATTTT. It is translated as CASSSPRGTDTQYF.

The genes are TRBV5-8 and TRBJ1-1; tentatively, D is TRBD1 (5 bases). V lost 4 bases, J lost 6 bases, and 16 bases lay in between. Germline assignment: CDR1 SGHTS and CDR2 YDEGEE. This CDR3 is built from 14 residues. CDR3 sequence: CASSHAGPRPEAFF. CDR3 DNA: TGTGCCAGCAGCCACGCAGGGCCTAGACCTGAAGCTTTCTTT.